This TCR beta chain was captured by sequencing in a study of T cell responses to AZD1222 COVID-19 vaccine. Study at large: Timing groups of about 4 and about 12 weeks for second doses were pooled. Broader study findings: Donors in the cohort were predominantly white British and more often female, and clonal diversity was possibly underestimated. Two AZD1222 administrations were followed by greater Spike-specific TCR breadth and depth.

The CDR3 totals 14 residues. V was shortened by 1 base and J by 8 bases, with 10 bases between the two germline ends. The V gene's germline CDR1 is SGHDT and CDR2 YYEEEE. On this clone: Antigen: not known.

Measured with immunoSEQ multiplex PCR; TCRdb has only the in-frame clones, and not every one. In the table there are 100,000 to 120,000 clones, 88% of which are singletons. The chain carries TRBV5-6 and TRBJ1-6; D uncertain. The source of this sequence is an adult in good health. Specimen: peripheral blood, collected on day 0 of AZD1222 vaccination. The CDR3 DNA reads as TGTGCCAGCAGCTTGCCAGTTCGGGATTCACCCCTCCACTTT. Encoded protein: CASSLPVRDSPLHF.